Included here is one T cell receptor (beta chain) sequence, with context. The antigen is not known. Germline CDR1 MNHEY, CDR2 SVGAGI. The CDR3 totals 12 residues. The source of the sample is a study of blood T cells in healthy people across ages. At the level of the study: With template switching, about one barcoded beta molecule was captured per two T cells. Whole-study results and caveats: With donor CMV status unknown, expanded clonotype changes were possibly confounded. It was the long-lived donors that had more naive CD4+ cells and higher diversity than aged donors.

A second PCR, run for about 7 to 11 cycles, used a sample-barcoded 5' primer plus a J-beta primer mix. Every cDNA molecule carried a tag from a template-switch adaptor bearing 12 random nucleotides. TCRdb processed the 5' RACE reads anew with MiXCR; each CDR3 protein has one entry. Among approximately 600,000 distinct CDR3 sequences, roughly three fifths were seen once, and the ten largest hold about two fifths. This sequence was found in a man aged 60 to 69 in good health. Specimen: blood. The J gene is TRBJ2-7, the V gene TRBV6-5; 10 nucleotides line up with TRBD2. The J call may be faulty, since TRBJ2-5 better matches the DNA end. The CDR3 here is CASRSGRGTQYF. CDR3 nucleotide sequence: TGTGCCAGCAGGAGCGGGAGGGGGACCCAGTACTTC.